This TCR beta chain was found in a study of technical replicates of blood from a handful of donors. Generated by immunoSEQ multiplex PCR, the TCRdb table keeps only in-frame clones and is missing some. The sample includes about 69,000 clones, over 70% of them seen just once. Germline V lookup: CDR1 SGHNT, CDR2 YYREEE (reference sequence). The CDR3 loop spans 17 amino acids. The V and J ends lost 2 bases and 4 bases respectively, with 21 bases between them. The chain has TRBV5-4 and TRBJ1-2, with D possibly matching TRBD1 (5 bases). The sequencing sample was made of PBMCs. The receptor's source is a human donor in good health. Some clones in this sample may be carry-over from other donors' samples. CDR3 amino acids: CASSFWESNRRGYGYTF. The CDR3 DNA sequence: TGTGCCAGCAGCTTTTGGGAATCCAACAGGCGCGGCTATGGCTACACCTTC.